Listed here are 8 T cell receptor beta chains from one sample, sequenced in a study of blood T cell repertoires in COVID-19. Measured with immunoSEQ multiplex PCR; TCRdb has only the in-frame clones, and not every one. The sample lists 150,000 to 200,000 clones, 80% to 90% seen once, with 9.5% to 13% in the top ten. The material sequenced was peripheral blood. These receptors were obtained from a woman aged 55-75 years with COVID-19, enrolled during active disease.

The V and J genes are TRBV18 and TRBJ2-1; D is undetermined. Trimming pared 5 bases from V and 0 bases from J, leaving 11 bases between. This CDR3 is 15 amino acids long. CDR1 and CDR2 from the germline V gene are KGHSH and LQKENI. CDR3: CASSRLRSSYNEQFF. The CDR3 DNA reads TGTGCCAGCTCAAGACTCCGCAGCTCCTACAATGAGCAGTTCTTC.

The rearrangement links TRBV6-2 or TRBV6-3 to TRBJ2-3; 8 bases align to TRBD2. Germline CDR1 is MNHEY and CDR2 is SVGEGT. The CDR3 is made up of 15 amino acids. V shed 3 bases and J 4 bases; nucleotides not matched to a gene: 6. The CDR3: CASSYGSGTPDTQYF. The CDR3 bases are TGTGCCAGCAGTTATGGTAGCGGGACTCCAGATACGCAGTATTTT.

The chain couples TRBV4-1 to TRBJ2-5; TRBD2 matches at 13 bases. CDR1 and CDR2 from the germline V gene are MGHRA and YSYEKL. V lost 5 bases and J lost 3; bases outside the gene matches: 3. The CDR3 sequence is 15 residues long. CDR3 sequence reads: CASSKGLAGEETQYF. Here the CDR3 DNA reads TGCGCCAGCAGCAAAGGACTAGCGGGAGAAGAGACCCAGTACTTC.

This clone was seen once. The genes are TRBV7-2 and TRBJ2-3; weak D call: TRBD2 (6 bases). The CDR3 runs 13 residues. CDR1 SGHTA and CDR2 FQGNSA come from the germline V gene. The V end was cut by 6 bases, the J end by 4 bases, with 11 bases between. The CDR3 DNA is TGTGCCAGCAGGCCCTCGGGGGCAGATACGCAGTATTTT. Translation gives CASRPSGADTQYF.

A remark on this clone: At one end the junction does not follow the germline gene, possibly because of a read error. V gene TRBV7-7 combines with J gene TRBJ2-5; TRBD1 is a possible D gene (6 bases). There are 15 residues in the CDR3. Germline loops: CDR1 SSHAT, CDR2 FNYEAQ (reference sequence). The DNA of the CDR3 is TGTGCTAGCAGCTTTGCCCTGACAGGCCAAGAGACCCAGTACTTC. It encodes CASSFALTGQETQYF.

The V and J genes are TRBV5-4 and TRBJ2-3; TRBD1 is a possible D gene (5 bases). The length of the CDR3 is 15 residues. Germline CDR1 reads SGHNT; CDR2 reads YYREEE (reference sequence). V was pared by 0 bases and J by 6 bases, with 14 bases between. As DNA, the CDR3 is TGTGCCAGCAGCTTGGTCAGGGATCATGGGGATACGCAGTATTTT. Protein: CASSLVRDHGDTQYF.

The V call is TRBV7-9, the J call TRBJ1-5; TRBD1 matches 8 bases. This CDR3 is 17 amino acids long. The germline V gene has CDR1 SEHNR and CDR2 FQNEAQ (reference sequence). The V segment lost 3 bases and the J segment 5 bases; nucleotides outside the gene matches: 12. This chain's CDR3 is CASSFLTGDIADQPQHF. The CDR3 region has the DNA TGTGCCAGCAGCTTTCTGACAGGGGATATCGCCGATCAGCCCCAGCATTTT.

The chain links TRBV30 to TRBJ1-4, with 7 bases that match TRBD1. This CDR3 is built from 15 residues. The ends lost 1 base at V and 4 bases at J; junction bases unmatched: 6. Germline CDR1 is GTSNPN and CDR2 is SVGIG (reference sequence). The CDR3 DNA reads TGTGCCTGGAGTGCCCAGGGGGGTATTAATGAAAAACTGTTTTTT. Protein product: CAWSAQGGINEKLFF.